These 32 T cell receptor beta chains were all obtained from the same sample, sequenced in a study of blood T cells in healthy people across ages. Primed by a sample-barcoded 5' primer and a J-beta primer mix, a second PCR proceeded for about 6 to 12 cycles. TCRdb itself ran the 5' RACE reads through MiXCR, one entry per CDR3 protein. The top ten hold about an eighth of the sample, which has around 1,000,000 distinct CDR3 sequences, under 40% seen once. The sequenced material came from blood. The receptors stem from a young man in good health.

A single count supports this clonotype. The chain employs TRBV20-1 and TRBJ2-5; 12 bases are shared with TRBD1. Unmatched junction bases numbered 21, after V lost 7 bases and J lost 3 bases. Looked up from germline, CDR1 is DFQATT and CDR2 is SNEGSKA (reference sequence). The CDR3 is 19 amino acids. CDR3: CSVNKAGQGAFQGKETQYF. CDR3 nucleotide sequence: TGCAGTGTTAATAAAGCGGGACAGGGGGCTTTTCAGGGCAAAGAGACCCAGTACTTC.

This clonotype was seen more than once but under ten times. The genes are TRBV7-9 and TRBJ1-3; no clear D. CDR1 SEHNR and CDR2 FQNEAQ come from the germline V gene (reference sequence). Trimming took 2 bases from V and 8 from J, leaving 13 bases between them. This CDR3 contains 14 residues. The CDR3 here is CASSLPGRPDTIYF. CDR3 nucleotide sequence: TGTGCCAGCAGCTTACCCGGGCGACCTGACACCATATATTTT.

The chain combines TRBV7-2 with TRBJ2-1; 9 nucleotides line up with TRBD2. This CDR3 region has 17 residues. Per germline, CDR1 SGHTA and CDR2 FQGNSA. Losses at the gene ends were 2 bases for V and 9 bases for J; bases not matched to a gene: 14. Here the CDR3 DNA reads TGTGCCAGCAGCTTATACCCCCTAGCGGGGTCATTCTCTGAGCAGTTCTTC. It specifies CASSLYPLAGSFSEQFF.

In the case of this clonotype: Its ends do not fully match the called genes, so a read error is possible. This rearrangement joins TRBV7-9 to TRBJ1-6; TRBD1 matches at 7 bases. The length of the CDR3 is 15 residues. CDR1 and CDR2 (germline): SEHNR, FQNEAQ (reference sequence). The CDR3 nucleotides are TGTGCCAGCGCCAATCTTGGACAGGATAATTCACCCCCCCACTTT. This codes for CASANLGQDNSPPHF. Complete variable domain (other parts from reference TRBV7-9 and TRBJ1-6): DTGVSQNPRHKITKRGQNVTFRCDPISEHNRLYWYRQTLGQGPEFLTYFQNEAQLEKSRLLSDRFSAERPKGSFSTLEIQRTEQGDSAMYLCASANLGQDNSPPHFGNGTRLTVT.

The chain uses TRBV6-1 and TRBJ1-1; D call uncertain. Trimming took off 6 bases at V and 11 bases at J, with 16 bases between the two ends. CDR1 is MNHNS, CDR2 SASEGT, per germline. The CDR3 is 12 residues long. This CDR3 reads CASSPPSVRAFF. DNA for the CDR3: TGTGCCAGCAGCCCGCCTTCCGTCAGGGCTTTCTTT.

This clonotype was observed a few times. V usage is TRBV12-3 or TRBV12-4 and J usage is TRBJ1-5, with 8 bases fitting TRBD1. This CDR3 contains 15 residues. Losses at the gene ends were 5 bases for V and 2 bases for J; bases not matched to a gene: 5. CDR3: CASSQTGGRNQPQHF. The CDR3 DNA reads as TGTGCCAGCAGTCAAACAGGGGGACGCAATCAGCCCCAGCATTTT.

This chain uses TRBV4-3 with TRBJ2-2; D is unclear. Germline V lookup: CDR1 LGHNA, CDR2 YSLEER. The CDR3 extends over 14 amino acids. Trimming took off 5 bases at V and 7 bases at J, with 14 bases between the two ends. The CDR3 spells CASSLIPQNGELFF. Written as DNA, the CDR3 is TGCGCCAGCAGCTTAATCCCACAAAACGGGGAGCTGTTTTTT.

V usage is TRBV7-6 and J usage is TRBJ1-3; the D is unclear. The CDR3 extends over 15 amino acids. V lost 1 base and J lost 0, with 7 bases in between. CDR1 SGHVS and CDR2 FNYEAQ come from the germline V gene. In nucleotides, the CDR3 is TGTGCCAGCAGCTTAGATCTTGGCTCTGGAAACACCATATATTTT. Residues: CASSLDLGSGNTIYF.

The chain is built from TRBV28 and TRBJ1-2; D unclear. V gave up 7 bases and J gave up 4 bases, with 16 bases separating them. CDR3 length: 14 residues. CDR1 is MDHEN, CDR2 SYDVKM, per germline. CDR3 nucleotide sequence: TGTGCCAGCACTAGGGCAGGCGCCAGCTATGGCTACACCTTC. Its protein is CASTRAGASYGYTF.

The chain carries TRBV7-9 and TRBJ1-1; D gene unclear. Looked up from germline, CDR1 is SEHNR and CDR2 is FQNEAQ (reference sequence). The CDR3 totals 14 residues. V lost 6 bases and J lost 0, with 11 bases in between. CDR3 residues: CASREAPVNTEAFF. As DNA, the CDR3 is TGTGCCAGCAGGGAGGCACCGGTGAACACTGAAGCTTTCTTT.

This clonotype turned up a few times. This chain joins TRBV10-3 and TRBJ1-1, with 8 bases aligning to TRBD1. In germline, CDR1 is ENHRY, CDR2 SYGVKD. The trim removed 4 bases at V and 1 base at J, leaving 5 bases unmatched. The CDR3 length is 15 residues. The CDR3, as DNA: TGTGCCATCAGTGGAGGGACAGGTCCGAACACTGAAGCTTTCTTT. Protein: CAISGGTGPNTEAFF.

This rearrangement joins TRBV5-1 to TRBJ2-1; D is undetermined. Between the trimmed V and J ends, which lost 3 bases and 6 bases, there was a span of 13 bases. The CDR3 totals 14 residues. Germline loops: CDR1 SGHRS, CDR2 YFSETQ. CDR3 nucleotides: TGCGCCAGCAGCTCCCAACCTGACGGCAATGAGCAGTTCTTC. Amino acids: CASSSQPDGNEQFF.

The V and J genes are TRBV11-2 and TRBJ1-6; 8 bases agree with TRBD1. The germline CDR1 and CDR2 sequences are SGHAT and FQNNGV. The CDR3 runs to 17 residues. J gave up 4 bases and V 5 bases, and 10 bases lay outside the gene matches. The CDR3 DNA reads TGTGCCAGCAGCCAAGCTTACAGGGGGTTTTATAATTCACCCCTCCACTTT. This gives the protein CASSQAYRGFYNSPLHF.

This clonotype was counted many times. Written as DNA, the CDR3 is TGCAGTGCTGAGGACAGGGCCCTTCTCTATGGCTACACCTTC. Protein sequence: CSAEDRALLYGYTF. This chain joins TRBV20-1 and TRBJ1-2, with TRBD1 matching 8 bases. Trimming took 5 bases from V and 4 from J; bases not matched to a gene: 9. The CDR3 spans 14 residues. Germline assignment: CDR1 DFQATT and CDR2 SNEGSKA (reference sequence).

CDR3 sequence (DNA): TGCAGTGCTAGAGTGGGGACTAGCAAATTACGGTTCTTC. It specifies CSARVGTSKLRFF. This chain joins TRBV20-1 and TRBJ2-1; TRBD2 matches at 9 bases. This CDR3 has 13 residues. The V gene's germline CDR1 is DFQATT and CDR2 SNEGSKA (reference sequence). With V trimmed by 1 base and J by 15 bases, 10 bases remained unmatched.

This clonotype was counted between two and nine times. The rearrangement uses TRBV6-1 and TRBJ1-1; 9 bases line up with TRBD1. CDR1 is MNHNS, CDR2 SASEGT, per germline. V lost 5 bases and J lost 7; bases outside the gene matches: 5. This CDR3 spans 13 amino acids. The CDR3, as DNA: TGTGCCAGCAGTAGAAGGACAGGGGATGAAGCTTTCTTT. As protein: CASSRRTGDEAFF.

The chain recombines TRBV3-1 with TRBJ2-3; 10 nucleotides agree with TRBD2. The CDR3 contains 17 residues. V lost 0 bases to trimming and J lost 3 bases; unmatched junction nucleotides: 6. Per the germline V gene, CDR1 is LGHDT and CDR2 is YNNKEL (reference sequence). CDR3 region: CASSQDRTSGVTDTQYF. The DNA of the CDR3 is TGTGCCAGCAGCCAAGATAGAACTAGCGGGGTGACAGATACGCAGTATTTT.

V and J are TRBV28 and TRBJ2-2; 8 bases fit TRBD1. V lost 5 bases to trimming and J lost 3 bases; unmatched junction nucleotides: 5. CDR3 length: 15 amino acids. Looked up from germline, CDR1 is MDHEN and CDR2 is SYDVKM. In DNA, the CDR3 is TGTGCCAGCAGTCTTAACAGGGGGTACACCGGGGAGCTGTTTTTT. Amino acid sequence: CASSLNRGYTGELFF.

This clonotype was detected a few times. This rearrangement joins TRBV25-1 to TRBJ2-2, with D hard to call. This CDR3 comprises 13 residues. Per germline, CDR1 MGHDK and CDR2 SYGVNS. The ends were cut back, 2 bases at V and 7 bases at J, with 8 bases in the middle. As DNA, the CDR3 is TGTGCCAGCAGTGAAATGTTAGTCGGGGAGCTGTTTTTT. This translates into CASSEMLVGELFF.

The chain is built from TRBV25-1 and TRBJ2-2, with unresolved D. CDR1 and CDR2 (germline): MGHDK, SYGVNS. The CDR3 loop spans 15 amino acids. V dropped 3 bases and J dropped 0 bases, with 8 bases sitting between them. The CDR3 here is CASSDPRSNTGELFF. The CDR3 DNA reads as TGTGCCAGCAGTGACCCCAGATCGAACACCGGGGAGCTGTTTTTT.

The chain uses TRBV6-2 or TRBV6-3 and TRBJ2-7; either TRBD1 or TRBD2 may supply D (5 bases each). The CDR3 runs to 14 residues. Trimming shortened V by 6 bases and J by 4 bases, and 16 bases separated the two germline ends. Germline CDR1 and CDR2: MNHEY and SVGEGT. The DNA of the CDR3 is TGTGCCAGCAGCCCCGGGACGCTGGTTTACGAGCAGTACTTC. Protein: CASSPGTLVYEQYF.

The sample holds a few counts of this clonotype. This chain joins TRBV9 and TRBJ2-3, with 15 nucleotides matching TRBD2. V was pared by 4 bases and J by 0 bases, with 6 bases of the junction left unmatched. The CDR3 has 18 residues. Germline V gene data show CDR1 as SGDLS and CDR2 as YYNGEE. The CDR3: CASSYPGLAGGSTDTQYF. The CDR3 nucleotides are TGTGCCAGCAGCTATCCGGGACTAGCGGGGGGTAGCACAGATACGCAGTATTTT.

V is TRBV5-1 and J is TRBJ2-1; 7 bases map to TRBD1. The germline V gene encodes CDR1 SGHRS and CDR2 YFSETQ. There are 15 residues in the CDR3. V lost 4 bases to trimming and J lost 10 bases; unmatched junction nucleotides: 14. CDR3 loop: CASSLGTDPQMEQFF. In DNA form, the CDR3 reads TGCGCCAGCAGCCTGGGGACAGATCCACAAATGGAGCAGTTCTTC.

This clonotype was seen a handful of times. In DNA form, the CDR3 reads TGTGCCAGCAGGGCGCCGGTCACGTCCTACAATGAGCAGTTCTTC. It specifies CASRAPVTSYNEQFF. The rearrangement links TRBV12-3 or TRBV12-4 to TRBJ2-1; the D is unclear. There are 15 residues in the CDR3. Trimming took 6 bases from V and 1 from J, leaving 13 bases between them.

V is TRBV20-1 and J is TRBJ2-7; 7 bases line up with TRBD1. With V trimmed by 4 bases and J by 4 bases, 7 bases remained unmatched. The CDR3 has 13 amino acids. Per the germline V gene, CDR1 is DFQATT and CDR2 is SNEGSKA (reference sequence). In nucleotides, the CDR3 is TGCAGTGCTACCGGGACAGCTTATTACGAGCAGTACTTC. Translating gives CSATGTAYYEQYF.

The genes are TRBV28 and TRBJ1-2, with D perhaps TRBD1 (5 bases). The V gene lost 4 bases and the J gene lost 5 bases, with 17 bases spanning the gap. This CDR3 is 15 amino acids long. The germline CDR1 and CDR2 sequences are MDHEN and SYDVKM. The CDR3 DNA reads as TGTGCCAGCAGTTCTGGGGCGCCCCGGGGGTATGGCTACACCTTC. Translated, it gives CASSSGAPRGYGYTF.

This sequence joins TRBV5-1 and TRBJ2-3, with D possibly TRBD2 on 6 matching bases. The CDR3 runs 15 residues. Trimming removed 0 bases from V and 3 bases from J, with 11 bases in between. CDR1 and CDR2 (germline): SGHRS, YFSETQ. The CDR3 spells CASSLAGGDTDTQYF. CDR3 DNA sequence: TGCGCCAGCAGCTTGGCTGGCGGGGATACAGATACGCAGTATTTT. The entire variable domain, with the rest obtained from reference TRBV5-1 and TRBJ2-3, is as follows: KAGVTQTPRYLIKTRGQQVTLSCSPISGHRSVSWYQQTPGQGLQFLFEYFSETQRNKGNFPGRFSGRQFSNSRSEMNVSTLELGDSALYLCASSLAGGDTDTQYFGPGTRLTVL.

This clonotype was picked up a small number of times. The CDR3 region is CASRVVTDPNTEAFF. CDR3 nucleotide sequence: TGTGCCAGCAGGGTTGTGACCGATCCGAACACTGAAGCTTTCTTT. The gene calls are TRBV25-1 and TRBJ1-1; D ambiguous. Trimming stripped 6 bases from V and 1 base from J, with 15 bases between. Germline V gives CDR1 MGHDK, CDR2 SYGVNS. CDR3 length: 15 amino acids.

This clonotype was counted ten times or more. This sequence joins TRBV29-1 and TRBJ2-7; D is undetermined. The CDR3 is made up of 12 amino acids. The V gene lost 2 bases and the J gene lost 3 bases, with 8 bases spanning the gap. The germline V gene has CDR1 SQVTM and CDR2 ANQGSEA. The CDR3 loop is CSVEISDYEQYF. The CDR3 nucleotides are TGCAGCGTTGAAATCTCCGACTACGAGCAGTACTTC.

V gene TRBV9 combines with J gene TRBJ2-3, with D unclear. This CDR3 is built from 15 residues. CDR1 is SGDLS and CDR2 is YYNGEE in the germline V gene. Trimming shortened V by 0 bases and J by 2 bases, and 10 bases separated the two germline ends. CDR3: CASSVGRSITDTQYF. CDR3 DNA sequence: TGTGCCAGCAGCGTAGGCAGGTCGATCACAGATACGCAGTATTTT.

This clonotype was observed a few times. This chain uses TRBV20-1 with TRBJ1-5; 9 positions match TRBD1. Trimming cost V 3 bases and J 5 bases; bases outside gene matches: 14. Germline V gives CDR1 DFQATT, CDR2 SNEGSKA (reference sequence). This CDR3 is built from 17 residues. CDR3 sequence: CSASGVFSGQGDQPQHF. CDR3 DNA: TGCAGTGCTAGCGGTGTTTTTTCGGGACAGGGTGATCAGCCCCAGCATTTT.

The genes are TRBV5-4 and TRBJ2-3; TRBD2 matches at 12 bases. CDR3 length equals 16 residues. CDR1 and CDR2 (germline): SGHNT, YYREEE (reference sequence). V was pared by 0 bases and J by 4 bases, with 3 bases of the junction left unmatched. This chain's CDR3 is CASSLDASGGADTQYF. The CDR3 DNA sequence: TGTGCCAGCAGCTTGGACGCTAGCGGGGGGGCAGATACGCAGTATTTT.